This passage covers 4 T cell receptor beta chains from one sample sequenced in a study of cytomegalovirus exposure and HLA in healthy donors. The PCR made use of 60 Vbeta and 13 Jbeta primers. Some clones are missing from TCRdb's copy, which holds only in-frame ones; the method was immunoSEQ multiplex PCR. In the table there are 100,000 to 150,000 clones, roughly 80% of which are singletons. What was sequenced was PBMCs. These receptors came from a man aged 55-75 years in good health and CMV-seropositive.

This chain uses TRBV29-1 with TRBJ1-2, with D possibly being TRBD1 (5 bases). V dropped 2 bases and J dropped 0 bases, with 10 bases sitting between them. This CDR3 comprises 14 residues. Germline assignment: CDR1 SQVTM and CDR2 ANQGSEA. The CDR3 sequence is CSVESGVANYGYTF. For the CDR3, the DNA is TGCAGCGTTGAATCGGGGGTGGCTAACTATGGCTACACCTTC.

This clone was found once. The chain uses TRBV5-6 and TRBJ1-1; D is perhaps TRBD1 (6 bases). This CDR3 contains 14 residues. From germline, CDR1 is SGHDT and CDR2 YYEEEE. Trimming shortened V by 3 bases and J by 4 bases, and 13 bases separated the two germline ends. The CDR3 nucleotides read TGTGCCAGCAGCTATGACAGGTCTGGCACTGAAGCTTTCTTT. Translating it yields CASSYDRSGTEAFF.

CDR3 sequence (DNA): TGTGCCAGTCGGACTAGCGTCGGGGAGCTGTTTTTT. Translated, it gives CASRTSVGELFF. The chain is built from TRBV18 and TRBJ2-2; 9 positions match TRBD2. This CDR3 has 12 amino acids. Germline values: CDR1 KGHSH, CDR2 LQKENI. V was pared by 9 bases and J by 7 bases, with 3 bases of the junction left unmatched.

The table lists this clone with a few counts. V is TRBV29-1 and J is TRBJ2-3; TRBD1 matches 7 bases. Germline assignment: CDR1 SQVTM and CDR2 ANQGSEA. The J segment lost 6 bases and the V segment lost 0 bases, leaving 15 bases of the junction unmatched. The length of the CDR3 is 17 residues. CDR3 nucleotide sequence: TGCAGCGTTGAAGATCAGGTGACAGGGACAATAACCGATACGCAGTATTTT. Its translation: CSVEDQVTGTITDTQYF.